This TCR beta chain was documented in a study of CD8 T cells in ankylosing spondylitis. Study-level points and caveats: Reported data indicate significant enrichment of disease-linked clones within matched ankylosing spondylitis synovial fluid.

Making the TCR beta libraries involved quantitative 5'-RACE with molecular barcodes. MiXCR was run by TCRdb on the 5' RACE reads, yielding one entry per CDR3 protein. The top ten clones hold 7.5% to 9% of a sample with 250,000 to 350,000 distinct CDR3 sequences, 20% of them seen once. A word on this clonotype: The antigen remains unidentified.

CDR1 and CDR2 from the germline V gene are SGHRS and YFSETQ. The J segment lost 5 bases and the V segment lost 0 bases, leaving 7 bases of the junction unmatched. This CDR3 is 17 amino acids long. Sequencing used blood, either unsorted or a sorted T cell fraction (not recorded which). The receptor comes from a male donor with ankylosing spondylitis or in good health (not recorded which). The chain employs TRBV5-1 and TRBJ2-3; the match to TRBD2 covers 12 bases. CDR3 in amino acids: CASSLDSSGGVLDTQYF. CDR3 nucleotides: TGCGCCAGCAGCTTGGATTCTAGCGGGGGGGTCTTAGATACGCAGTATTTT.